This TCR beta chain was captured in a study of blood T cell repertoires in COVID-19. Method: immunoSEQ multiplex PCR; TCRdb's copy keeps in-frame clones and lacks some. The profile shows over 65,000 clones, approximately 78% of them singletons. V shed 3 bases and J shed 8 bases, with 13 bases lying between them. Germline CDR1 MDHEN, CDR2 SYDVKM. The CDR3 totals 13 residues. This chain uses TRBV28 with TRBJ1-2; D is perhaps TRBD1 (5 bases). The TCR sequence derives from a human donor in a cohort sampled during active COVID-19. The sample taken for sequencing was peripheral blood. The CDR3 spells CASSFGGGAGYTF. For the CDR3, the DNA is TGTGCCAGCAGTTTTGGTGGTGGGGCCGGCTACACCTTC.